The T cell receptor beta chain described here comes from a study of tumor-infiltrating lymphocytes in primary liver carcinoma. Total RNA amounting to around 540 ng was the source from which TCR beta cDNA was made with a constant-region primer. TCR beta libraries came from three nested multiplex PCR rounds using slightly modified ARM-PCR. Use of TRBV1-TRBV30 forward primers with a C-beta reverse primer characterized the first two PCR rounds, which lasted about 9 cycles each. TCRdb passed the multiplex PCR reads through MiXCR, listing each CDR3 protein once. The table records tens of thousands of distinct CDR3 sequences, 71% of them present only once. Germline V gene sequence: CDR1 LGHNA, CDR2 YSLEER. The CDR3 spans 16 residues. Study-wide results and limits: Merely about 8-24% of top clones occurred in all five tumor regions.

RNA and DNA were co-extracted from about 19-30 mg of unsorted bulk tissue. In the case of this clonotype: Its antigen is unknown. Germline is not matched at one junction end, which may reflect a read error.

The chain uses TRBV4-3 and TRBJ2-1; a weak D match, TRBD2 (5 bases). The source of this sequence is a woman in her thirties with primary liver carcinoma and hepatitis B virus infection. Sequenced: liver tumor tissue from sampling region 3. Subset in this sample: tumor region T3, left-lateral pole. The CDR3 coding sequence is TGCGCCAGCAGTCAAGATGAGGGAAGCTCCTACAATGAGCAATTCTTC. Translation gives CASSQDEGSSYNEQFF.